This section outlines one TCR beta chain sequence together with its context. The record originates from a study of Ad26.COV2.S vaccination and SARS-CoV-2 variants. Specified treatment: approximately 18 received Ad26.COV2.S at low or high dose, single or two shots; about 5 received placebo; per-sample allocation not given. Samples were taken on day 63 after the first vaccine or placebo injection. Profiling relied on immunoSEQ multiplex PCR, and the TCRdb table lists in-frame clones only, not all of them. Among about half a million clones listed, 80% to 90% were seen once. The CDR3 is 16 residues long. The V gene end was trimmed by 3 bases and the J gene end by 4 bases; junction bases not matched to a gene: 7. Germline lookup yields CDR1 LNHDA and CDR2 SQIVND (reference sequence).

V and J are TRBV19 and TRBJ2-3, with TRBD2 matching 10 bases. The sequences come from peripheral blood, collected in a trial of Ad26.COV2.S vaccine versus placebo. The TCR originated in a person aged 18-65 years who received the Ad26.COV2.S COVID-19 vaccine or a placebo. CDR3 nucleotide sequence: TGTGCCAGTAGTATGGGAAGCGGGGGGGCAGCAGATACGCAGTATTTT. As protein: CASSMGSGGAADTQYF.